The rows below give T cell receptor beta chains drawn from one sample of a study of cytomegalovirus exposure and HLA in healthy donors. This table comes from immunoSEQ multiplex PCR, and its TCRdb copy is limited to in-frame clones, with some not included. The sample consists of fewer than 150,000 clones, roughly 80% of them appearing once. What was sequenced was PBMCs. Receptors originate from a man in his forties in good health and CMV-seropositive. The CDR3 runs from the conserved cysteine through the conserved F or W. Each record gives: J gene, clone size, V gene, CDR3 protein. Size tells how often a clone was seen (once, few, many) or the class of an expanded clone, and some rows leave it out.

J gene: TRBJ1-1; clone size: .; V gene: TRBV13; CDR3 protein: CASSSLSNTEAFF
J gene: TRBJ1-1; clone size: .; V gene: TRBV10-3; CDR3 protein: CAISELGQGVGEAFF
J gene: TRBJ1-2; clone size: .; V gene: TRBV6-1; CDR3 protein: CASPGGYGYTF
J gene: TRBJ2-7; clone size: .; V gene: TRBV14; CDR3 protein: CASSQGDRVMGDEQYF
J gene: TRBJ2-3; clone size: .; V gene: TRBV7-7; CDR3 protein: CASAVGGSTDTQYF
J gene: TRBJ1-1; clone size: .; V gene: TRBV9; CDR3 protein: CASSVGRGRDTEAFF
J gene: TRBJ2-3; clone size: .; V gene: TRBV20-1; CDR3 protein: CSALLSDTQYF
J gene: TRBJ1-2; clone size: .; V gene: TRBV5-6; CDR3 protein: CASSHRDRVKGYTF
J gene: TRBJ2-1; clone size: .; V gene: TRBV5-1; CDR3 protein: CASSLQGGVYNEQFF
J gene: TRBJ2-2; clone size: .; V gene: TRBV7-2; CDR3 protein: CASSPQQGYTGELFF
J gene: TRBJ2-7; clone size: medium-sized; V gene: TRBV2; CDR3 protein: CASSEVGLSYEQYF